Each of the 30 T cell receptor beta chains below was sequenced from the same sample in a study of CD8 T cells in Susac syndrome. Random hexamers served to reverse transcribe roughly 0.45 to 1 ug RNA. TCRdb redid the calling of the immunoSEQ multiplex PCR reads with MiXCR, one entry per CDR3 protein. The sample lists 95,000 to 150,000 distinct CDR3 sequences, roughly 94% occurring once. Input material: CD8+ T cells from PBMCs. Receptors were obtained from a human donor with Susac syndrome.

V and J are TRBV19 and TRBJ1-2; 7 bases agree with TRBD1. In germline, CDR1 is LNHDA, CDR2 SQIVND (reference sequence). CDR3 length: 14 residues. V shed 4 bases, J shed 7 bases, and the junction held 9 bases outside the gene matches. CDR3 DNA: TGTGCCAGTAGTAGCGGGACAGCTGAGATTGGCTACACCTTC. It encodes CASSSGTAEIGYTF.

The J gene is TRBJ1-2, the V gene TRBV25-1; possible D gene TRBD1, 5 bases. Germline V gene data show CDR1 as MGHDK and CDR2 as SYGVNS. Trimming shortened V by 1 base and J by 8 bases, and 14 bases separated the two germline ends. The CDR3 loop spans 14 amino acids. CDR3 protein: CASSESGPVAGYTF. Written as DNA, the CDR3 is TGTGCCAGCAGTGAATCGGGGCCCGTGGCCGGCTACACCTTC.

The V gene is TRBV5-6, the J gene TRBJ1-2; possibly TRBD1 for D (5 bases). The V end lost 2 bases, the J end lost 4 bases, and 12 bases lay between the germline ends. Germline V CDR1 and CDR2: SGHDT, YYEEEE. The length of the CDR3 is 14 residues. The CDR3 DNA is TGTGCCAGCAGCTTTGGGACGGGTGTCTATGGCTACACCTTC. Translating gives CASSFGTGVYGYTF. Looking up the rest from reference TRBV5-6 and TRBJ1-2 gives the full variable domain: DAGVTQSPTHLIKTRGQQVTLRCSPKSGHDTVSWYQQALGQGPQFIFQYYEEEERQRGNFPDRFSGHQFPNYSSELNVNALLLGDSALYLCASSFGTGVYGYTFGSGTRLTVV.

CDR3: CASSRSPGDSYEQYF. CDR3 bases: TGTGCCAGCAGCCGTTCCCCGGGAGACTCCTACGAGCAGTACTTC. The chain is built from TRBV9 and TRBJ2-7, with D perhaps matching TRBD2 (6 bases). Germline CDR1 reads SGDLS; CDR2 reads YYNGEE. V was trimmed by 4 bases and J by 0 bases, leaving 14 bases between them. The CDR3 contains 15 residues.

The CDR3 coding sequence is TGTGCCAGCAGTTACCCACAGGGGGAGGGTGAGACCCAGTACTTC. Residues: CASSYPQGEGETQYF. This chain joins TRBV6-6 and TRBJ2-5; D may be TRBD1 (8 bases). Germline CDR1 is MNHNY and CDR2 is SVGAGI (reference sequence). Trimming shortened V by 2 bases and J by 5 bases, and 15 bases separated the two germline ends. CDR3 length: 15 amino acids.

This sequence joins TRBV11-2 and TRBJ2-1; possibly TRBD1 or TRBD2 for D (5 bases each). Germline V gene lookup returns CDR1 SGHAT and CDR2 FQNNGV. V gave up 5 bases and J gave up 5 bases, with 13 bases separating them. CDR3 length: 14 residues. CDR3 DNA sequence: TGTGCCAGCAGCCTATCAAGGGGACACAATGAGCAGTTCTTC. This encodes CASSLSRGHNEQFF.

The chain is built from TRBV7-9 and TRBJ2-2; D remains ambiguous. The CDR3 loop spans 14 amino acids. V lost 5 bases and J lost 1, with 8 bases in between. CDR1 is SEHNR and CDR2 is FQNEAQ in the germline V gene (reference sequence). This chain's CDR3 is CASSPPQNTGELFF. The CDR3 DNA reads TGTGCCAGCAGCCCCCCTCAGAACACCGGGGAGCTGTTTTTT.

The chain has TRBV3-1 and TRBJ2-5; possible D gene TRBD2, 5 bases. The length of the CDR3 is 14 residues. The germline V gene has CDR1 LGHDT and CDR2 YNNKEL (reference sequence). V was shortened by 0 bases and J by 5 bases, with 10 bases between the two germline ends. Here the CDR3 reads CASSQDLLVETQYF. The DNA for the CDR3 is TGTGCCAGCAGCCAAGATCTACTAGTGGAGACCCAGTACTTC.

This chain joins TRBV9 and TRBJ1-2; D not certain. With 0 bases removed from V and 8 bases from J, the gap between germline ends came to 11 bases. This CDR3 spans 13 amino acids. CDR1 and CDR2 (germline): SGDLS, YYNGEE. The CDR3 sequence: CASSVGGKEGYTF. Here the CDR3 DNA reads TGTGCCAGCAGCGTAGGCGGGAAGGAAGGCTACACCTTC. The entire variable domain, with the rest obtained from reference TRBV9 and TRBJ1-2, is as follows: DSGVTQTPKHLITATGQRVTLRCSPRSGDLSVYWYQQSLDQGLQFLIQYYNGEERAKGNILERFSAQQFPDLHSELNLSSLELGDSALYFCASSVGGKEGYTFGSGTRLTVV.

This clonotype was detected only once. The gene calls are TRBV5-8 and TRBJ2-7; TRBD2 is a possible D gene (5 bases). The CDR3 has 14 amino acids. Trimming cost V 1 base and J 6 bases, with 14 bases left between them. Germline V gene sequence: CDR1 SGHTS, CDR2 YDEGEE. Here the CDR3 reads CASSLRGSRIEQYF. The CDR3 DNA is TGTGCCAGCAGCTTGCGGGGTAGTCGGATCGAGCAGTACTTC. Full variable domain (outside the CDR3, taken from reference TRBV5-8 and TRBJ2-7): EAGVTQSPTHLIKTRGQQATLRCSPISGHTSVYWYQQALGLGLQFLLWYDEGEERNRGNFPPRFSGRQFPNYSSELNVNALELEDSALYLCASSLRGSRIEQYFGPGTRLTVT.

This rearrangement joins TRBV5-1 to TRBJ1-2; TRBD1 is a possible D gene (5 bases). Germline V CDR1 and CDR2: SGHRS, YFSETQ. CDR3 length: 13 amino acids. Trimming took 4 bases from V and 6 from J, leaving 13 bases between them. The CDR3 nucleotides read TGCGCCAGCAGCACCGGGACTTCCGATGGCTACACCTTC. Translated: CASSTGTSDGYTF.

This chain uses TRBV5-4 with TRBJ2-1; 8 bases are shared with TRBD1. Germline-derived CDR1 and CDR2 are SGHNT and YYREEE (reference sequence). This CDR3 is built from 14 residues. J lost 6 bases, V lost 6 bases, and 8 bases had no gene match. The CDR3 region is CASNLGTGSNEQFF. CDR3 DNA: TGTGCCAGCAACCTAGGGACAGGCTCCAATGAGCAGTTCTTC.

This clonotype was recorded only once. The chain links TRBV29-1 to TRBJ2-6; D might be TRBD1 (5 bases). Trimming cost V 5 bases and J 4 bases, with 9 bases left between them. This CDR3 contains 13 residues. Germline values: CDR1 SQVTM, CDR2 ANQGSEA. In nucleotides, the CDR3 is TGCAGCGTTTCAGGGTCCGGGGCCAACGTCCTGACTTTC. It specifies CSVSGSGANVLTF.

This chain links TRBV30 with TRBJ1-6; tentative D call: TRBD1 (5 bases). V lost 0 bases, J lost 0 bases, and 15 bases lay in between. The CDR3 has 18 amino acids. CDR1 and CDR2 (germline): GTSNPN, SVGIG (reference sequence). The CDR3 sequence: CAWSVGEDRSSYNSPLHF. The CDR3 nucleotides read TGTGCCTGGAGTGTAGGGGAAGATAGAAGCTCCTATAATTCACCCCTCCACTTT. Supplemented by reference TRBV30 and TRBJ1-6, the full variable domain reads SQTIHQWPATLVQPVGSPLSLECTVEGTSNPNLYWYRQAAGRGLQLLFYSVGIGQISSEVPQNLSASRPQDRQFILSSKKLLLSDSGFYLCAWSVGEDRSSYNSPLHFGNGTRLTVT.

V and J are TRBV2 and TRBJ2-3; D not resolved. V lost 8 bases, J lost 2 bases, and 5 bases lay in between. Per germline, CDR1 SNHLY and CDR2 FYNNEI. The CDR3 covers 11 residues. The CDR3 loop is CASSTTDTQYF. For the CDR3, the DNA is TGTGCCAGCTCCACCACAGATACGCAGTATTTT.

The J gene is TRBJ2-7, the V gene TRBV9, with TRBD2 identical over 10 bases. The CDR3 has 12 amino acids. Germline CDR1 reads SGDLS; CDR2 reads YYNGEE. V lost 10 bases, J lost 5 bases, and 6 bases stayed unmatched. CDR3 sequence reads: CAPGTSENEQYF. CDR3 sequence (DNA): TGTGCCCCCGGGACTAGCGAAAACGAGCAGTACTTC.

The chain uses TRBV5-6 and TRBJ1-2; 7 bases align to TRBD1. The V gene's germline CDR1 is SGHDT and CDR2 YYEEEE. The CDR3 extends over 15 amino acids. J lost 3 bases, V lost 4 bases, and 9 bases had no gene match. CDR3 DNA sequence: TGTGCCAGCAGCGGCGGGACAGAGCTAGACTATGGCTACACCTTC. Translated, it gives CASSGGTELDYGYTF.

The chain is built from TRBV9 and TRBJ1-4; 12 positions agree with TRBD1. The CDR3 spans 16 residues. Per the germline V gene, CDR1 is SGDLS and CDR2 is YYNGEE. The V and J ends lost 2 bases and 7 bases, in that order; junction bases with no gene match: 6. CDR3 in amino acids: CASSVGTGGVGEKLFF. The CDR3 bases are TGTGCCAGCAGCGTCGGGACAGGGGGCGTAGGTGAAAAACTGTTTTTT.

This clonotype was picked up one time. The chain recombines TRBV4-1 with TRBJ2-7; 10 positions match TRBD2. This CDR3 is built from 16 residues. Germline-derived CDR1 and CDR2 are MGHRA and YSYEKL. V was clipped by 2 bases and J by 3 bases; unmatched bases: 7. The DNA of the CDR3 is TGCGCCAGCAGCCAAAGATCGACTAGCGGGTTCTACGAGCAGTACTTC. This translates into CASSQRSTSGFYEQYF.

The rearrangement links TRBV20-1 to TRBJ1-2; D is unclear. This CDR3 region has 9 residues. Germline assignment: CDR1 DFQATT and CDR2 SNEGSKA (reference sequence). As DNA, the CDR3 is TGCACCGGACCAAATGGCTACACCTTC. Its protein product is CTGPNGYTF.

The CDR3 reads CSVVLASYEQYF. The CDR3 DNA is TGCAGCGTGGTTCTTGCCTCCTACGAGCAGTACTTC. V is TRBV29-1 and J is TRBJ2-7; D is unresolved. Germline V gives CDR1 SQVTM, CDR2 ANQGSEA. CDR3 length: 12 residues. Trimming removed 6 bases from V and 0 bases from J, with 9 bases in between.

The rearrangement uses TRBV30 and TRBJ1-5; D call uncertain. The V gene's germline CDR1 is GTSNPN and CDR2 SVGIG (reference sequence). V lost 2 bases and J 5 bases, leaving 10 bases between the germline ends. The CDR3 consists of 13 residues. CDR3 nucleotides: TGTGCCTGGAGTTTGTGGGATGATCAGCCCCAGCATTTT. Translated, it gives CAWSLWDDQPQHF.

The chain links TRBV3-1 to TRBJ2-3; 7 nucleotides match TRBD2. The CDR3 runs to 16 residues. Losses at the gene ends were 1 base for V and 2 bases for J; bases not matched to a gene: 6. Germline V gene data show CDR1 as LGHDT and CDR2 as YNNKEL (reference sequence). Written as DNA, the CDR3 is TGTGCCAGCAGCCAAGTTGTCCTAGCGGCCACAGATACGCAGTATTTT. Translating gives CASSQVVLAATDTQYF.

CDR3 amino acids: CASSQEMRNQPQHF. The CDR3 DNA sequence: TGCGCCAGCAGCCAAGAGATGAGGAATCAGCCCCAGCATTTT. The chain uses TRBV4-1 and TRBJ1-5; unclear D gene. Germline V gene data show CDR1 as MGHRA and CDR2 as YSYEKL. V was trimmed by 0 bases and J by 4 bases, leaving 7 bases between them. This CDR3 has 14 amino acids.

The chain combines TRBV4-2 with TRBJ2-1; a weak D match, TRBD2 (5 bases). The CDR3 contains 14 residues. V gave up 3 bases and J gave up 5 bases, with 11 bases separating them. The germline gives CDR1 LGHNA, CDR2 YNFKEQ. This chain's CDR3 is CASSHDGGNNEQFF. CDR3 DNA: TGTGCCAGCAGCCACGACGGAGGTAACAATGAGCAGTTCTTC.

V gene TRBV5-1 combines with J gene TRBJ1-6, with no clear D. Germline V gives CDR1 SGHRS, CDR2 YFSETQ. Trimming took off 5 bases at V and 7 bases at J, with 19 bases between the two ends. The CDR3 consists of 16 residues. The CDR3 is CASRVGFVRRNSPLHF. CDR3 in DNA: TGCGCCAGCAGAGTGGGCTTTGTACGGCGAAATTCACCCCTCCACTTT.

The chain carries TRBV6-1 and TRBJ1-2; TRBD1 is a possible D gene (6 bases). V lost 7 bases and J lost 8, with 20 bases in between. The CDR3 totals 14 residues. In germline, CDR1 is MNHNS, CDR2 SASEGT. The CDR3 loop is CASTRWTAVGGYTF. The CDR3 nucleotides are TGTGCCAGCACCCGGTGGACAGCGGTCGGGGGCTACACCTTC.

This clonotype was detected only once. V usage is TRBV20-1 and J usage is TRBJ2-3, with D perhaps matching TRBD1 (6 bases). CDR1 is DFQATT, CDR2 SNEGSKA, per germline (reference sequence). Trimming shortened V by 0 bases and J by 0 bases, and 10 bases separated the two germline ends. CDR3 length equals 15 residues. CDR3 sequence (DNA): TGCAGTGCTAGAGAACAGGGATCAAGCACAGATACGCAGTATTTT. It specifies CSAREQGSSTDTQYF.

The CDR3: CASIPQIREAFF. CDR3 in DNA: TGTGCCAGCATCCCCCAGATCCGTGAAGCTTTCTTT. This chain joins TRBV11-2 and TRBJ1-1; D gene uncertain. V was pared by 7 bases and J by 7 bases, with 13 bases between. Germline V gene data show CDR1 as SGHAT and CDR2 as FQNNGV. This CDR3 spans 12 amino acids.

The CDR3 protein is CASGATTAFF. The CDR3 region has the DNA TGTGCCAGCGGGGCGACAACGGCTTTCTTT. This chain connects TRBV12-3 or TRBV12-4 to TRBJ1-1; a possible D gene is TRBD1 (5 bases). Trimming removed 8 bases from V and 11 bases from J, with 12 bases in between. The CDR3 is 10 residues long.